Listed below are T cell receptor beta chains from one sample, sequenced in a study of T cells in Graves' hyperthyroidism and ophthalmopathy. TCRdb called the multiplex PCR reads again in MiXCR, with one record for every CDR3 protein. This sample carries about 380,000 distinct CDR3 sequences, less than 20% of them seen once, and the ten largest clones take over 35%. The specimen sequenced was blood. The receptors here all came from a man aged 18 to 35 with Graves' ophthalmopathy. Both conserved end residues are part of each CDR3. Each record gives: J gene, D gene, V gene, clone size, CDR3 protein, CDR3 DNA. The D gene is left open where the match is weak. Clone size, where shown, is once, few, many, or a class for clones that have expanded.

TRBJ1-1,-,TRBV20-1,many,CSASSGRNTEAFF,TGCAGTGCTAGTTCGGGAAGGAACACTGAAGCTTTCTTT
TRBJ1-5,-,TRBV12-3/TRBV12-4,many,CASKMAGLQPQHF,TGTGCCAGCAAGATGGCGGGGTTGCAGCCCCAGCATTTT
TRBJ2-1,-,TRBV7-9,few,CASSSWGQGSYNEQFF,TGTGCCAGCAGCTCTTGGGGGCAGGGATCCTACAATGAGCAGTTCTTC
TRBJ2-5,-,TRBV2,many,CATGGGETQYF,TGTGCCACTGGGGGCGGCGAGACCCAGTACTTC
TRBJ2-7,-,TRBV12-3/TRBV12-4,-,CASSPTPPLFFYEQYF,TGTGCCAGCAGTCCGACACCACCTCTCTTTTTTTACGAGCAGTACTTC
TRBJ1-5,-,TRBV6-1,-,CASSGWGQSNQPQHF,TGTGCCAGCAGTGGGTGGGGGCAGTCCAATCAGCCCCAGCATTTT
TRBJ1-5,-,TRBV10-3,many,CAISEREAISNQPQHF,TGTGCCATCAGTGAGCGGGAGGCAATTAGCAATCAGCCCCAGCATTTT
TRBJ1-1,-,TRBV6-1,few,CASSPRQAYTEAFF,TGTGCCAGCAGTCCACGACAGGCTTACACTGAAGCTTTCTTT
TRBJ2-2,-,TRBV2,many,CASSLTVKRDTGELFF,TGTGCCAGCAGCTTAACTGTCAAACGAGACACCGGGGAGCTGTTTTTT
TRBJ2-3,-,TRBV18,many,CASSPSGSDTQYF,TGTGCCAGCTCACCTTCGGGGTCAGATACGCAGTATTTT
TRBJ2-4,-,TRBV19,-,CASSTQGRPAKNIQYF,TGTGCCAGTAGTACGCAGGGTCGTCCGGCCAAAAACATTCAGTACTTC
TRBJ2-5,-,TRBV6-2/TRBV6-3,few,CASRNGGGGGTQYF,TGTGCCAGCAGAAACGGAGGGGGGGGGGGGACCCAGTACTTC
TRBJ2-3,TRBD2,TRBV5-1,-,CASSTAGDGTDTQYF,TGCGCCAGCAGCACGGCGGGGGATGGCACAGATACGCAGTATTTT
TRBJ1-1,-,TRBV19,-,CASSRPGGTEAFF,TGTGCCAGTAGTAGACCTGGGGGCACTGAAGCTTTCTTT
TRBJ1-2,-,TRBV18,-,CASSRPGTNGYTF,TGTGCCAGCTCAAGACCCGGGACAAATGGCTACACCTTC
TRBJ2-1,TRBD2,TRBV12-3/TRBV12-4,-,CASSLTSGTSGTEQFF,TGTGCCAGCAGTCTAACCTCCGGGACTAGCGGGACGGAGCAGTTCTTC
TRBJ2-3,TRBD1,TRBV18,few,CASSRPGGLDTQYF,TGTGCCAGCTCACGTCCAGGGGGCTTAGATACGCAGTATTTT
TRBJ2-2,TRBD1,TRBV5-1,-,CASSLSFTGGNTGELFF,TGCGCCAGCAGCCTCTCCTTCACAGGGGGTAACACCGGGGAGCTGTTTTTT
TRBJ2-3,TRBD1,TRBV10-1,many,CASSDGQGLRTDTQYF,TGCGCCAGCAGTGATGGACAGGGGCTGCGCACAGATACGCAGTATTTT
TRBJ1-2,-,TRBV7-2,many,CASSWGGVRGYTF,TGTGCCAGCAGCTGGGGGGGGGTTCGAGGCTACACCTTC
TRBJ2-3,-,TRBV5-1,many,CASSSPDSTDTQYF,TGCGCCAGCAGCTCGCCTGACAGCACAGATACGCAGTATTTT
TRBJ1-2,TRBD1,TRBV5-1,many,CASSLEAAGGYHGYTF,TGCGCCAGCAGTCTGGAGGCGGCAGGGGGTTATCATGGCTACACCTTC
TRBJ2-3,TRBD2,TRBV9,few,CASSPKSGVSTDTQYF,TGTGCCAGCAGCCCTAAAAGCGGGGTTAGCACAGATACGCAGTATTTT
TRBJ2-3,TRBD2,TRBV5-1,many,CASSLTGGSGGTDTQYF,TGCGCCAGCAGCTTGACGGGGGGTAGCGGGGGCACAGATACGCAGTATTTT
TRBJ2-7,TRBD2,TRBV4-1,-,CASNRLAGDYEQYF,TGCGCCAGCAATCGACTAGCGGGAGACTACGAGCAGTACTTC
TRBJ1-3,-,TRBV3-1,many,CASSQDGSSGNTIYF,TGTGCCAGCAGCCAAGACGGGAGCTCTGGAAACACCATATATTTT
TRBJ1-2,-,TRBV3-1,many,CASSQEGYLDGYTF,TGTGCCAGCAGCCAAGAGGGTTATCTGGATGGCTACACCTTC
TRBJ2-2,-,TRBV7-2,-,CASRPRPYTGELFF,TGTGCCAGCAGGCCCCGACCTTACACCGGGGAGCTGTTTTTT
TRBJ2-1,TRBD2,TRBV29-1,-,CSVLGLAGGPWDEEQFF,TGCAGCGTTTTAGGATTGGCGGGAGGGCCGTGGGATGAGGAGCAGTTCTTC
TRBJ2-7,-,TRBV11-2,many,CASSSLSGLFYEQYF,TGTGCCAGCAGCTCACTAAGCGGGCTCTTTTACGAGCAGTACTTC
TRBJ1-5,-,TRBV10-3,-,CAISGEGTNQPQHF,TGTGCCATCAGTGGAGAAGGGACGAATCAGCCCCAGCATTTT
TRBJ2-1,-,TRBV2,-,CAGGRTGSEQFF,TGTGCAGGGGGGCGGACAGGTAGTGAGCAGTTCTTC
TRBJ1-6,-,TRBV13,-,CASSLGSGSPLHF,TGTGCCAGCAGCTTAGGGTCGGGGTCACCCCTCCACTTT
TRBJ1-6,-,TRBV3-1,many,CASSHGGSYNSPLHF,TGTGCCAGCAGCCACGGAGGATCCTATAATTCACCCCTCCACTTT
TRBJ1-2,-,TRBV3-1,many,CASSQEVVGYTF,TGTGCCAGCAGCCAAGAGGTGGTCGGCTACACCTTC
TRBJ2-1,TRBD2,TRBV20-1,-,CSARDPSGGRGEQFF,TGCAGTGCTAGAGATCCTAGCGGGGGGCGGGGTGAGCAGTTCTTC
TRBJ1-5,TRBD1,TRBV12-3/TRBV12-4,many,CASSPGQVHNQPQHF,TGTGCCAGCAGCCCGGGACAGGTCCACAATCAGCCCCAGCATTTT
TRBJ1-5,-,TRBV2,many,CASSESNSNQPQHF,TGTGCCAGCAGTGAAAGTAACAGCAATCAGCCCCAGCATTTT
TRBJ2-3,-,TRBV12-3/TRBV12-4,many,CASSWESSTDTQYF,TGTGCCAGCAGTTGGGAGTCTAGCACAGATACGCAGTATTTT
TRBJ1-1,-,TRBV4-1,few,CASSPEVMVNTEAFF,TGCGCCAGCAGCCCCGAGGTTATGGTGAACACTGAAGCTTTCTTT
TRBJ2-1,-,TRBV10-1,-,CASSESRYEQFF,TGCGCCAGCAGTGAGTCCCGGTATGAGCAGTTCTTC